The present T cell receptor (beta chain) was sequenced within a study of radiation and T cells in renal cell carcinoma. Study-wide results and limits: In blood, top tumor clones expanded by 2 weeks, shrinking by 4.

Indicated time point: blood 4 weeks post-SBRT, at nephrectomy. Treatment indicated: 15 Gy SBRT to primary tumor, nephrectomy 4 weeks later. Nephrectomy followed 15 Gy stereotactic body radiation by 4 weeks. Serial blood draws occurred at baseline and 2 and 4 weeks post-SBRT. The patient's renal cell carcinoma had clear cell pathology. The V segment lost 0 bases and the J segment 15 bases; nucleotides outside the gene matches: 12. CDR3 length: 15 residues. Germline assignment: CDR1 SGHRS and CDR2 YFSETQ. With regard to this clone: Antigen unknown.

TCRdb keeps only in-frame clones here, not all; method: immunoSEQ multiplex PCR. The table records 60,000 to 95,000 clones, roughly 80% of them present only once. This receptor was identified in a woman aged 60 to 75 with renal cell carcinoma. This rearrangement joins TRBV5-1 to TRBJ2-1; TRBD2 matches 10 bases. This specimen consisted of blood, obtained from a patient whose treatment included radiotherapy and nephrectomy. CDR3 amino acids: CASSLDNRLAGDRFF. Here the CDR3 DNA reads TGCGCCAGCAGCTTGGATAATAGGCTAGCGGGGGACCGGTTCTTC. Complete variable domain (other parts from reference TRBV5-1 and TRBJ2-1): KAGVTQTPRYLIKTRGQQVTLSCSPISGHRSVSWYQQTPGQGLQFLFEYFSETQRNKGNFPGRFSGRQFSNSRSEMNVSTLELGDSALYLCASSLDNRLAGDRFFGPGTRLTVL.